The clone carrying this T cell receptor beta chain was seen just once. Its antigen is currently unknown. Libraries were prepared by immunoSEQ multiplex PCR; TCRdb keeps only in-frame clonotypes and omits some of them. The sample lists about 48,000 clones; 83% were seen once. The sample belongs to a study of early stage breast cancer tumors. Turning to the study itself: Most invasive tumors, about 70% of the 16, were ER+/PR+/HER2-. Among around 12 ER+/PR+/HER2- tumors, eight were ductal, four lobular. The study's findings and limits: Tumors had approximately 2.7-fold higher T cell density than normal breast. In most of the 16 patients, blood comparison separated tumor from normal breast.

Germline V lookup: CDR1 SEHNR, CDR2 FQNEAQ (reference sequence). V lost 5 bases to trimming and J lost 3 bases; unmatched junction nucleotides: 5. This CDR3 is built from 16 residues. The chain combines TRBV7-9 with TRBJ2-2; 11 positions agree with TRBD2. The origin of this receptor is a person aged 45 to 60 with breast cancer. Sample: blood. Here the CDR3 DNA reads TGTGCCAGCAGCCCACCGGGACTAGCGGACACCGGGGAGCTGTTTTTT. Amino acids: CASSPPGLADTGELFF.